This T cell receptor beta chain was sequenced for a study of T cell responses to AZD1222 COVID-19 vaccine. General observations from the study: In the spike-specific TCR repertoire, nearly half reportedly target unmutated variant regions.

In regard to this clone: Its antigen is as yet unknown.

There are 16 residues in the CDR3. Germline values: CDR1 LNHDA, CDR2 SQIVND (reference sequence). The germline V and J ends were trimmed by 4 bases and 1 base, with 17 bases remaining between them. Using immunoSEQ multiplex PCR, the repertoire was profiled, and TCRdb retains in-frame clones only, with some absent. This sample has 93,000 or so clones, with about 90% found just once. This sequence was found in an adult in good health. This rearrangement joins TRBV19 to TRBJ2-7; perhaps D is TRBD1 or TRBD2 (6 bases each). The sample consisted of peripheral blood, taken on day 0 of AZD1222 vaccination. CDR3 in DNA: TGTGCCAGTAGTAAAGGTTTCAGGGGACTGTCCTACGAGCAGTACTTC. Translated, it gives CASSKGFRGLSYEQYF.